The source of this T cell receptor beta chain is a study of OX40 agonist ivuxolimab in advanced cancers. Study overall: Dose-escalation cases comprised hepatocellular carcinoma, melanoma, renal cell or head and neck cancer. Study results and caveats: Low normalized clonal expansion also occurred in some nonresponding patients. At 0.1 to 3.0 mg/kg and by week 6, CD4+ and CD8+ T cells in the blood had expanded clonally.

In the case of this clone: Its matching antigen is unknown.

The method was immunoSEQ multiplex PCR; TCRdb's version includes in-frame clones alone and lacks a portion of them. The sample has about 62,000 clones, 79% seen once. Material: CD4+ or CD8+ T cells sorted from blood, obtained in a trial of the OX40 agonist ivuxolimab. This receptor was identified in an adult with an advanced solid tumor such as melanoma, head and neck, liver or kidney cancer.

CDR3 sequence: CAIISTDSYNEQFF. CDR3 nucleotide sequence: TGTGCCATCATAAGCACCGACAGTTACAATGAGCAGTTCTTC. The chain is built from TRBV10-3 and TRBJ2-1; TRBD1 might be the D (5 bases). Trimming shortened V by 7 bases and J by 4 bases, and 14 bases separated the two germline ends. The CDR3 is made up of 14 amino acids. CDR1 and CDR2 from the germline V gene are ENHRY and SYGVKD.